The 11 T cell receptor beta chains below all came from one sample that was sequenced in a study of memory CD4+ T cells and cytomegalovirus serostatus. The sort gate was single viable CD3+CD4+CD8-CD45RO+ cells for memory CD4+ T cells. Repertoires were generated with immunoSEQ multiplex PCR, while TCRdb's copy carries only in-frame clones and drops some. The sample gives 35,000 to 40,000 clones, roughly 85% of which show up once; approximately 5.7% is in the top ten. The specimen was memory CD4+ T cells from blood. These receptors were collected from an adult in good health and CMV-seropositive.

The chain couples TRBV7-9 to TRBJ2-7; 11 nucleotides line up with TRBD2. Germline V gives CDR1 SEHNR, CDR2 FQNEAQ (reference sequence). J gave up 2 bases and V 5 bases, and 8 bases lay outside the gene matches. There are 16 residues in the CDR3. The CDR3 loop reads CASSHGTSGETYEQYF. The CDR3 DNA sequence: TGTGCCAGCAGCCATGGGACTAGCGGTGAGACCTACGAGCAGTACTTC.

This sequence joins TRBV5-1 and TRBJ1-2; weak D call: TRBD1 (6 bases). This CDR3 is built from 15 residues. Germline V gene lookup returns CDR1 SGHRS and CDR2 YFSETQ. V was shortened by 4 bases and J by 0 bases, with 13 bases between the two germline ends. The chain's CDR3 is CASSVDGQPNYGYTF. As DNA, the CDR3 is TGCGCCAGCAGCGTGGACGGACAGCCTAACTATGGCTACACCTTC.

There are a few counts of this clone. The chain links TRBV7-8 to TRBJ1-5, with unresolved D. The V gene's germline CDR1 is SGHVS and CDR2 FQNEAQ. This CDR3 is built from 14 residues. Trimming cost V 0 bases and J 0 bases, with 3 bases left between them. CDR3 DNA: TGTGCCAGCAGCTTAGCCAATAGCAATCAGCCCCAGCATTTT. It codes for CASSLANSNQPQHF.

This chain links TRBV7-2 with TRBJ1-3; D gene uncertain. Trimming left V 4 bases short and J 7 bases short, with 8 bases between. The CDR3 runs 12 residues. Germline CDR1 is SGHTA and CDR2 is FQGNSA. The CDR3 reads CASSSYWNTIYF. Here the CDR3 DNA reads TGTGCCAGCAGCTCTTATTGGAACACCATATATTTT.

The J gene is TRBJ2-7, the V gene TRBV28; D unclear. Germline V lookup: CDR1 MDHEN, CDR2 SYDVKM. This CDR3 has 14 residues. Trimming left V 2 bases short and J 1 base short, with 9 bases between. The CDR3 DNA follows: TGTGCCAGCAGTTTACCAGGAGATTCCTACGAGCAGTACTTC. Translation: CASSLPGDSYEQYF. Combining the CDR3 with reference TRBV28 and TRBJ2-7 gives the whole variable domain DVKVTQSSRYLVKRTGEKVFLECVQDMDHENMFWYRQDPGLGLRLIYFSYDVKMKEKGDIPEGYSVSREKKERFSLILESASTNQTSMYLCASSLPGDSYEQYFGPGTRLTVT.

The rearrangement links TRBV7-9 to TRBJ2-5, with D uncertain. The J call may be mistaken, given a closer DNA end match to TRBJ2-7. CDR1 and CDR2 from the germline V gene are SEHNR and FQNEAQ (reference sequence). The CDR3 runs to 14 residues. The CDR3 region has the DNA TGTGCCAGCAGCTACGACAAGTTCGTTGGCGAGCAGTACTTC. Residues: CASSYDKFVGEQYF.

This chain uses TRBV6-6 with TRBJ2-1; the match to TRBD2 covers 9 bases. Losses at the gene ends were 2 bases for V and 7 bases for J; bases not matched to a gene: 9. The CDR3 spans 16 residues. Germline assignment: CDR1 MNHNY and CDR2 SVGAGI (reference sequence). Here the CDR3 DNA reads TGTGCCAGCAGTTACATGGCGGGGGGGCGGAATAATGAGCAGTTCTTC. It codes for CASSYMAGGRNNEQFF.

This clone has more than one count but fewer than ten. The chain joins TRBV5-4 to TRBJ2-5; D gene ambiguous. Trimming removed 0 bases from V and 7 bases from J, with 4 bases in between. The CDR3 loop spans 11 amino acids. Germline-derived CDR1 and CDR2 are SGHNT and YYREEE (reference sequence). DNA for the CDR3: TGTGCCAGCAGCTTGGACGGGACCCAGTACTTC. Protein sequence: CASSLDGTQYF.

The chain recombines TRBV29-1 with TRBJ2-1; a possible D gene is TRBD2 (5 bases). This CDR3 has 13 residues. Germline values: CDR1 SQVTM, CDR2 ANQGSEA. CDR3 nucleotides: TGCACCGAGGGAGCCTTAACCGACAATGAGCAGTTCTTC. Translated: CTEGALTDNEQFF.

Worth noting for this clone: One junction end disagrees with the germline gene, perhaps due to a read error. This rearrangement joins TRBV7-7 to TRBJ1-1, with D hard to call. The CDR3 has 13 amino acids. In germline, CDR1 is SSHAT, CDR2 FNYEAQ (reference sequence). CDR3 sequence: CASSRTLNTEAFF. CDR3 in DNA: TGTGCTAGCAGCCGTACCCTGAACACTGAAGCTTTCTTT.

The chain has TRBV29-1 and TRBJ1-5; D possibly corresponds to TRBD1 (5 bases). This CDR3 spans 14 amino acids. Germline assignment: CDR1 SQVTM and CDR2 ANQGSEA. The V end was cut by 5 bases, the J end by 4 bases, with 15 bases between. CDR3 in DNA: TGCAGCGTTATAGGGGCGGGCCCGAATCAGCCCCAGCATTTT. Translating it yields CSVIGAGPNQPQHF.